This entry is about one T cell receptor beta chain. The antigen is not known. Triplicates of 300,000 cells were sorted from each CD8+ T cell subset. This CDR3 contains 16 residues. CDR1 MDHEN and CDR2 SYDVKM come from the germline V gene. These data come from a study of CXCR3-negative and CXCR3-positive naive CD8 T cells. 5' RACE that incorporated UMI labels was used to prepare the TRB cDNA libraries. TCRdb re-called the 5' RACE reads; every CDR3 protein appears as one record, without DNA. The sample table includes about 92,000 distinct CDR3 sequences. Study outcomes and limitations: CXCR3-expressing naive cells carried TRB CDR3s more hydrophobic than those of CXCR3-negative naive cells. In both naive subsets diversity was comparably high, whereas memory CD8+ cells showed much lower diversity. Unlike memory cells, which differed, naive CXCR3-negative and CXCR3-positive cells had similar TRBV-TRBJ usage. Across naive subsets, surface CD5 expression was comparable, and TCR strength was inferred from properties of the TRB CDR3.

The V and J genes are TRBV28 and TRBJ1-6; checking the TCRdb D call of TRBD1 is not possible without DNA. This TCR came from a human donor in good health. Some clones in this sample may be carry-over from other donors' samples. The sequencing input was naive CXCR3+ CD8+ T cells from blood. As to subset: CD45RO-CCR7+CD27+CD95- naive CD8+ T cells expressing CXCR3 (TNR3+). CDR3 sequence: CASSFEGARYNSPLHF.